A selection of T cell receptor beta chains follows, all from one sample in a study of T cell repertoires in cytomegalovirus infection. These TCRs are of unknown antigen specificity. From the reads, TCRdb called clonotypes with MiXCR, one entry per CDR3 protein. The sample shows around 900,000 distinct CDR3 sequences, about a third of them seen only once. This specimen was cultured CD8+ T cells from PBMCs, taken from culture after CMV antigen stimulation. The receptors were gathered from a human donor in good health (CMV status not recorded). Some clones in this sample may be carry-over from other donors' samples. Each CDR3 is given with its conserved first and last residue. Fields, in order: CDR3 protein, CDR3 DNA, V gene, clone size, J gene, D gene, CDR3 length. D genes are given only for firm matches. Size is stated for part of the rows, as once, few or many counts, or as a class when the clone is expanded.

CDR3 protein: CASSVVGGPPETQYF
CDR3 DNA: TGTGCCAGCAGCGTAGTGGGGGGGCCACCGGAGACCCAGTACTTC
V gene: TRBV9
clone size: .
J gene: TRBJ2-5
D gene: .
CDR3 length: 15

CDR3 protein: CASSYSSASGGSDTQYF
CDR3 DNA: TGTGCCAGCAGTTACTCCTCGGCTAGCGGGGGGTCAGATACGCAGTATTTT
V gene: TRBV6-2/TRBV6-3
clone size: .
J gene: TRBJ2-3
D gene: TRBD2
CDR3 length: 17

CDR3 protein: CASSSPGQGSPTGELFF
CDR3 DNA: TGTGCCAGCAGCTCGCCGGGACAGGGGAGTCCCACCGGGGAGCTGTTTTTT
V gene: TRBV7-3
clone size: .
J gene: TRBJ2-2
D gene: TRBD1
CDR3 length: 17

CDR3 protein: CASMGQYSGNTIYF
CDR3 DNA: TGTGCCAGCATGGGGCAGTACTCTGGAAACACCATATATTTT
V gene: TRBV27
clone size: .
J gene: TRBJ1-3
D gene: .
CDR3 length: 14

CDR3 protein: CSARGGTQSSYNSPLHF
CDR3 DNA: TGCAGTGCTAGAGGTGGGACTCAGAGCTCCTATAATTCACCCCTCCACTTT
V gene: TRBV20-1
clone size: many
J gene: TRBJ1-6
D gene: .
CDR3 length: 17

CDR3 protein: CASSSGGGRTEAFF
CDR3 DNA: TGTGCCAGCAGCTCGGGGGGAGGTAGGACTGAAGCTTTCTTT
V gene: TRBV11-3
clone size: many
J gene: TRBJ1-1
D gene: .
CDR3 length: 14

CDR3 protein: CASSVTVSSYEQYF
CDR3 DNA: TGTGCCAGCAGCGTGACAGTGAGCTCCTACGAGCAGTACTTC
V gene: TRBV7-8
clone size: few
J gene: TRBJ2-7
D gene: .
CDR3 length: 14

CDR3 protein: CASIGTGPNYGYTF
CDR3 DNA: TGTGCCAGCATTGGGACCGGACCCAACTATGGCTACACCTTC
V gene: TRBV12-3/TRBV12-4
clone size: many
J gene: TRBJ1-2
D gene: .
CDR3 length: 14

CDR3 protein: CASSSSWTSGASGANVLTF
CDR3 DNA: TGTGCCAGCAGTTCCTCTTGGACTAGCGGTGCCTCTGGGGCCAACGTCCTGACTTTC
V gene: TRBV28
clone size: .
J gene: TRBJ2-6
D gene: TRBD2
CDR3 length: 19

CDR3 protein: CASSVTQPRSYNEQFF
CDR3 DNA: TGTGCCAGCAGCGTAACTCAGCCCCGCTCCTACAATGAGCAGTTCTTC
V gene: TRBV9
clone size: .
J gene: TRBJ2-1
D gene: .
CDR3 length: 16

CDR3 protein: CSAWTASQDTQYF
CDR3 DNA: TGCAGTGCTTGGACCGCCTCCCAAGATACGCAGTATTTT
V gene: TRBV20-1
clone size: .
J gene: TRBJ2-3
D gene: .
CDR3 length: 13

CDR3 protein: CSAKGLVGRKYNEQFF
CDR3 DNA: TGCAGTGCTAAGGGACTAGTGGGGCGTAAATACAATGAGCAGTTCTTC
V gene: TRBV20-1
clone size: .
J gene: TRBJ2-1
D gene: TRBD2
CDR3 length: 16

CDR3 protein: CASSYATGGYNEQFF
CDR3 DNA: TGTGCCAGCAGCTACGCGACAGGAGGATACAATGAGCAGTTCTTC
V gene: TRBV7-6
clone size: .
J gene: TRBJ2-1
D gene: .
CDR3 length: 15

CDR3 protein: CASSMIQGGELFF
CDR3 DNA: TGTGCCAGCAGTATGATACAAGGAGGGGAGCTGTTTTTT
V gene: TRBV7-3
clone size: .
J gene: TRBJ2-2
D gene: .
CDR3 length: 13

CDR3 protein: CASSSPLNNEQFF
CDR3 DNA: TGTGCCAGCAGCTCCCCTTTAAACAATGAGCAGTTCTTC
V gene: TRBV7-9
clone size: .
J gene: TRBJ2-1
D gene: .
CDR3 length: 13

CDR3 protein: CVSRDRGLQETQYF
CDR3 DNA: TGTGTCAGCCGGGACAGGGGGCTTCAAGAGACCCAGTACTTC
V gene: TRBV7-8
clone size: .
J gene: TRBJ2-5
D gene: TRBD1
CDR3 length: 14

CDR3 protein: CASSLVGTGSYEQYF
CDR3 DNA: TGTGCCAGCAGCTTAGTGGGGACAGGCTCCTACGAGCAGTACTTC
V gene: TRBV7-9
clone size: many
J gene: TRBJ2-7
D gene: TRBD1
CDR3 length: 15

CDR3 protein: CASSEGQTYEQYF
CDR3 DNA: TGTGCCAGCAGTGAAGGACAGACCTACGAGCAGTACTTC
V gene: TRBV6-1
clone size: many
J gene: TRBJ2-7
D gene: .
CDR3 length: 13

CDR3 protein: CASRKTTGELFF
CDR3 DNA: TGCGCCAGCAGGAAGACTACCGGGGAGCTGTTTTTT
V gene: TRBV5-1
clone size: few
J gene: TRBJ2-2
D gene: .
CDR3 length: 12

CDR3 protein: CASSAVGQAYGYTF
CDR3 DNA: TGTGCCAGCAGTGCCGTGGGACAGGCCTATGGCTACACCTTC
V gene: TRBV25-1
clone size: few
J gene: TRBJ1-2
D gene: TRBD1
CDR3 length: 14

CDR3 protein: CASSAGDQPQHF
CDR3 DNA: TGTGCCAGCAGTGCAGGGGATCAGCCCCAGCATTTT
V gene: TRBV7-9
clone size: .
J gene: TRBJ1-5
D gene: .
CDR3 length: 12

CDR3 protein: CASSLPRTNSPLHF
CDR3 DNA: TGTGCCAGCAGCCTTCCCAGGACGAATTCACCCCTCCACTTT
V gene: TRBV7-9
clone size: .
J gene: TRBJ1-6
D gene: .
CDR3 length: 14

CDR3 protein: CASSSLQGFTGELFF
CDR3 DNA: TGTGCCAGCAGCAGTTTACAGGGGTTCACCGGGGAGCTGTTTTTT
V gene: TRBV7-6
clone size: few
J gene: TRBJ2-2
D gene: TRBD1
CDR3 length: 15

CDR3 protein: CASSFPTRGEKLFF
CDR3 DNA: TGTGCCAGCAGCTTCCCGACTAGGGGGGAAAAACTGTTTTTT
V gene: TRBV5-5
clone size: .
J gene: TRBJ1-4
D gene: .
CDR3 length: 14

CDR3 protein: CASSLVLANEQFF
CDR3 DNA: TGTGCCAGCAGCTTAGTACTAGCGAATGAGCAGTTCTTC
V gene: TRBV7-6
clone size: many
J gene: TRBJ2-1
D gene: TRBD2
CDR3 length: 13

CDR3 protein: CASSEGGPEQFF
CDR3 DNA: TGTGCCAGCAGTGAAGGGGGGCCTGAGCAGTTCTTC
V gene: TRBV6-1
clone size: .
J gene: TRBJ2-1
D gene: .
CDR3 length: 12

CDR3 protein: CATRDVSSYNEQFF
CDR3 DNA: TGTGCCACCAGGGACGTGAGCTCCTACAATGAGCAGTTCTTC
V gene: TRBV15
clone size: .
J gene: TRBJ2-1
D gene: .
CDR3 length: 14

CDR3 protein: CASSEGWSDARNTEAFF
CDR3 DNA: TGTGCCAGCAGTGAAGGGTGGTCGGACGCCAGGAACACTGAAGCTTTCTTT
V gene: TRBV6-1
clone size: .
J gene: TRBJ1-1
D gene: .
CDR3 length: 17

CDR3 protein: CASSEPKLVGNTIYF
CDR3 DNA: TGTGCCAGCAGTGAACCTAAGCTCGTTGGAAACACCATATATTTT
V gene: TRBV6-1
clone size: .
J gene: TRBJ1-3
D gene: .
CDR3 length: 15

CDR3 protein: CASSHGTGGMGQFF
CDR3 DNA: TGCGCCAGCAGCCACGGGACAGGGGGAATGGGGCAGTTCTTC
V gene: TRBV5-1
clone size: few
J gene: TRBJ2-1
D gene: TRBD1
CDR3 length: 14

CDR3 protein: CASSLDSLQPQHF
CDR3 DNA: TGTGCCAGTAGCTTGGACAGCCTTCAGCCCCAGCATTTT
V gene: TRBV19
clone size: .
J gene: TRBJ1-5
D gene: .
CDR3 length: 13

CDR3 protein: CASSSGQAPGTGELFF
CDR3 DNA: TGTGCCAGCAGCTCAGGACAGGCTCCGGGCACCGGGGAGCTGTTTTTT
V gene: TRBV7-9
clone size: many
J gene: TRBJ2-2
D gene: TRBD1
CDR3 length: 16

CDR3 protein: CAISDAYEQYF
CDR3 DNA: TGTGCCATCAGTGACGCCTACGAGCAGTACTTC
V gene: TRBV10-3
clone size: .
J gene: TRBJ2-7
D gene: .
CDR3 length: 11

CDR3 protein: CSARDRRGQGVRETQYF
CDR3 DNA: TGCAGTGCTAGAGATAGGAGGGGTCAGGGGGTTCGAGAGACCCAGTACTTC
V gene: TRBV20-1
clone size: few
J gene: TRBJ2-5
D gene: .
CDR3 length: 17

CDR3 protein: CASSPRGLTQETQYF
CDR3 DNA: TGTGCCAGCTCACCACGAGGGCTTACCCAAGAGACCCAGTACTTC
V gene: TRBV18
clone size: .
J gene: TRBJ2-5
D gene: .
CDR3 length: 15

CDR3 protein: CASSQDGDGYGYTF
CDR3 DNA: TGCGCCAGCAGCCAAGACGGGGATGGCTATGGCTACACCTTC
V gene: TRBV4-1
clone size: .
J gene: TRBJ1-2
D gene: .
CDR3 length: 14

CDR3 protein: CASRSRGGDGANVLTF
CDR3 DNA: TGTGCCAGCCGCTCGAGGGGGGGGGATGGGGCCAACGTCCTGACTTTC
V gene: TRBV6-2/TRBV6-3
clone size: .
J gene: TRBJ2-6
D gene: .
CDR3 length: 16

CDR3 protein: CASSFVAGAAAGELFF
CDR3 DNA: TGTGCCAGCAGCTTCGTAGCCGGGGCGGCCGCCGGGGAGCTGTTTTTT
V gene: TRBV7-2
clone size: many
J gene: TRBJ2-2
D gene: .
CDR3 length: 16

CDR3 protein: CASTPGTGSYEQYF
CDR3 DNA: TGTGCCAGTACCCCCGGGACCGGATCCTACGAGCAGTACTTC
V gene: TRBV19
clone size: .
J gene: TRBJ2-7
D gene: .
CDR3 length: 14

CDR3 protein: CASSSRDRGLNIQYF
CDR3 DNA: TGTGCCAGCAGTTCTAGAGACAGGGGCTTGAACATTCAGTACTTC
V gene: TRBV28
clone size: .
J gene: TRBJ2-4
D gene: TRBD1
CDR3 length: 15

CDR3 protein: CASSQEGAMGEKLFF
CDR3 DNA: TGTGCCAGCAGCCAAGAGGGGGCGATGGGCGAAAAACTGTTTTTT
V gene: TRBV4-2
clone size: few
J gene: TRBJ1-4
D gene: .
CDR3 length: 15

CDR3 protein: CASSEWKGAGRTGELFF
CDR3 DNA: TGTGCCAGCAGTGAATGGAAAGGGGCAGGGAGGACCGGGGAGCTGTTTTTT
V gene: TRBV6-1
clone size: few
J gene: TRBJ2-2
D gene: .
CDR3 length: 17

CDR3 protein: CASGLPGIGTEAFF
CDR3 DNA: TGTGCTAGTGGTTTGCCAGGGATCGGCACTGAAGCTTTCTTT
V gene: TRBV12-5
clone size: few
J gene: TRBJ1-1
D gene: .
CDR3 length: 14

CDR3 protein: CASSLSRLQETQYF
CDR3 DNA: TGTGCCAGCAGTTTATCCAGGCTTCAAGAGACCCAGTACTTC
V gene: TRBV12-3/TRBV12-4
clone size: many
J gene: TRBJ2-5
D gene: .
CDR3 length: 14

CDR3 protein: CASSLYPSGTSGDNEQFF
CDR3 DNA: TGCGCCAGCAGCTTGTATCCTTCCGGGACTAGCGGGGATAATGAGCAGTTCTTC
V gene: TRBV5-1
clone size: few
J gene: TRBJ2-1
D gene: TRBD2
CDR3 length: 18

CDR3 protein: CASSYYDLDPQRDNEQFF
CDR3 DNA: TGTGCCAGCAGTTACTACGACTTGGACCCACAAAGAGACAATGAGCAGTTCTTC
V gene: TRBV6-2/TRBV6-3
clone size: .
J gene: TRBJ2-1
D gene: .
CDR3 length: 18